What follows are 21 T cell receptor beta chains derived from one specimen sequenced in a study of cytomegalovirus exposure and HLA in healthy donors. The primer mix had 60 Vbeta and 13 Jbeta primers. The repertoire was sequenced with immunoSEQ multiplex PCR; TCRdb's copy has only in-frame clones and lacks some. The table includes fewer than 250,000 clones, approximately 80% detected once. Sequences were obtained from PBMCs. All receptors derive from a woman in her forties or fifties in good health and CMV-seropositive.

This clone is a singleton in its sample. This rearrangement joins TRBV18 to TRBJ2-5; possibly TRBD2 for D (6 bases). CDR1 KGHSH and CDR2 LQKENI come from the germline V gene. The CDR3 is made up of 16 amino acids. V lost 3 bases to trimming and J lost 1 base, with 15 bases between them. For the CDR3, the DNA is TGTGCCAGCTCACCTCGGGTAGCGGCGGTCCAAGAGACCCAGTACTTC. Protein product: CASSPRVAAVQETQYF.

This sequence joins TRBV30 and TRBJ1-2, with D possibly TRBD1 on 6 matching bases. This CDR3 region has 17 residues. V lost 1 base and J 1 base, leaving 19 bases between the germline ends. The germline gives CDR1 GTSNPN, CDR2 SVGIG (reference sequence). The CDR3 DNA is TGTGCCTGGAGTGCGGGACACGGGGAAAACTTTAACTATGGCTACACCTTC. Protein sequence: CAWSAGHGENFNYGYTF.

The V call is TRBV27, the J call TRBJ1-3, with D uncertain. Germline values: CDR1 MNHEY, CDR2 SMNVEV (reference sequence). V lost 3 bases and J 0 bases, leaving 18 bases between the germline ends. The CDR3 loop spans 18 amino acids. The CDR3 sequence: CASSFLSVPHPSGNTIYF. In DNA, the CDR3 is TGTGCCAGCAGTTTTCTGTCAGTCCCTCACCCCTCTGGAAACACCATATATTTT.

The rearrangement links TRBV5-6 to TRBJ2-1; 10 bases match TRBD2. This CDR3 is 15 amino acids long. Trimming removed 7 bases from V and 4 bases from J; junction bases left unmatched: 8. CDR1 is SGHDT and CDR2 is YYEEEE in the germline V gene. CDR3 sequence reads: CASRSGLAAYNEQFF. CDR3 nucleotide sequence: TGTGCCAGCCGCTCCGGACTAGCGGCATACAATGAGCAGTTCTTC.

The CDR3 DNA is TGTGCCAGCAGTCAGGACGGGACTCGGGGAACTGAAGCTTTCTTT. It translates to CASSQDGTRGTEAFF. V is TRBV6-5 and J is TRBJ1-1; possible D gene TRBD1, 5 bases. The V gene's germline CDR1 is MNHEY and CDR2 SVGAGI. The CDR3 extends over 15 amino acids. Trimming took 5 bases from V and 5 from J, leaving 18 bases between them.

The rearrangement links TRBV5-8 to TRBJ2-5, with 13 nucleotides matching TRBD2. Germline V gene lookup returns CDR1 SGHTS and CDR2 YDEGEE. This CDR3 contains 16 residues. V lost 4 bases and J lost 0; bases outside the gene matches: 3. Here the CDR3 reads CASSKTSGGHQETQYF. For the CDR3, the DNA is TGTGCCAGCAGCAAGACTAGCGGGGGGCACCAAGAGACCCAGTACTTC.

The chain employs TRBV5-8 and TRBJ2-4, with TRBD2 identical over 9 bases. V shed 0 bases, J shed 4 bases, and the junction held 11 bases outside the gene matches. The CDR3 runs 18 residues. Germline-derived CDR1 and CDR2 are SGHTS and YDEGEE. Here the CDR3 DNA reads TGTGCCAGCAGCTTGGCGAAGCGGCTAGCGGGGATTAAAAACATTCAGTACTTC. Translated, it gives CASSLAKRLAGIKNIQYF.

CDR3 protein: CASSLFTRTDTQYF. CDR3 nucleotides: TGTGCCAGCAGCTTGTTTACTAGGACCGATACGCAGTATTTT. The chain joins TRBV7-3 to TRBJ2-3, with D perhaps TRBD2 (5 bases). CDR3 size: 14 residues. Per the germline V gene, CDR1 is SGHTA and CDR2 is FQGTGA. V shed 3 bases and J shed 6 bases, with 13 bases lying between them.

The chain recombines TRBV6-5 with TRBJ2-1; TRBD1 matches 8 bases. Trimming cost V 4 bases and J 9 bases; bases outside gene matches: 11. Germline-derived CDR1 and CDR2 are MNHEY and SVGAGI. There are 15 residues in the CDR3. The CDR3 DNA reads as TGTGCCAGCAGTTCCGCCCAGGGGGCGGACGGTGAGCAGTTCTTC. Its protein is CASSSAQGADGEQFF.

The rearrangement uses TRBV7-3 and TRBJ1-1; D may be TRBD1 (5 bases). The CDR3 loop spans 14 amino acids. V was shortened by 7 bases and J by 1 base, with 13 bases between the two germline ends. Germline V gene data show CDR1 as SGHTA and CDR2 as FQGTGA. The CDR3 DNA reads as TGTGCCAGCAAGCCGGGGGGGGAGAACACTGAAGCTTTCTTT. It translates to CASKPGGENTEAFF.

This chain uses TRBV6-5 with TRBJ1-4, with D perhaps TRBD1 (6 bases). Germline assignment: CDR1 MNHEY and CDR2 SVGAGI. V was pared by 7 bases and J by 7 bases, with 13 bases between. There are 13 residues in the CDR3. The CDR3 protein is CASNRQVSEKLFF. Here the CDR3 DNA reads TGTGCCAGCAACCGACAGGTTTCTGAAAAACTGTTTTTT.

The chain recombines TRBV7-8 with TRBJ2-7, with D maybe TRBD1 (5 bases). This CDR3 is 14 amino acids long. Trimming pared 5 bases from V and 0 bases from J, leaving 11 bases between. Germline V gene sequence: CDR1 SGHVS, CDR2 FQNEAQ. Here the CDR3 DNA reads TGTGCCAGCAGCGAAAAAGACAGCTCCTACGAGCAGTACTTC. Amino acid sequence: CASSEKDSSYEQYF.

The rearrangement uses TRBV7-9 and TRBJ2-2, with TRBD2 identical over 8 bases. Germline CDR1 is SEHNR and CDR2 is FQNEAQ (reference sequence). With V trimmed by 4 bases and J by 6 bases, 10 bases remained unmatched. The CDR3 contains 16 residues. CDR3 residues: CASSYGLRGGSGELFF. CDR3 bases: TGTGCCAGCAGCTATGGCCTCCGGGGGGGTTCCGGGGAGCTGTTTTTT.

The chain links TRBV6-1 to TRBJ1-1; D is unresolved. The germline V gene encodes CDR1 MNHNS and CDR2 SASEGT. The CDR3 is made up of 12 amino acids. V was shortened by 7 bases and J by 7 bases, with 13 bases between the two germline ends. The CDR3 nucleotides read TGTGCCAGCACCCCTCGGAGCGGTGAAGCTTTCTTT. It translates to CASTPRSGEAFF.

This clone has just one count. The chain has TRBV5-1 and TRBJ2-2; D is possibly TRBD1 (6 bases). This CDR3 contains 15 residues. Germline assignment: CDR1 SGHRS and CDR2 YFSETQ. V was pared by 3 bases and J by 3 bases, with 12 bases between. The CDR3 DNA is TGCGCCAGCAGCTCAAACAGGGCTGACACCGGGGAGCTGTTTTTT. Its translation: CASSSNRADTGELFF.

This clone was detected only a few times. J is TRBJ1-6 and V is TRBV28, with D possibly matching TRBD1 (6 bases). Trimming shortened V by 8 bases and J by 7 bases, and 9 bases separated the two germline ends. From germline, CDR1 is MDHEN and CDR2 SYDVKM. The CDR3 is 12 amino acids. CDR3 amino acids: CASLGGNSPLHF. The DNA of the CDR3 is TGTGCCAGCTTAGGGGGAAATTCACCCCTCCACTTT.

V gene TRBV7-8 combines with J gene TRBJ2-1; 8 bases line up with TRBD1. Germline CDR1 and CDR2: SGHVS and FQNEAQ. There are 15 residues in the CDR3. Trimming cost V 2 bases and J 7 bases; bases outside gene matches: 7. Here the CDR3 reads CASSLLQGVRNEQFF. The CDR3 DNA reads as TGTGCCAGCAGCTTACTACAGGGGGTTAGGAATGAGCAGTTCTTC.

The chain joins TRBV30 to TRBJ1-2; 10 bases are shared with TRBD1. This CDR3 has 16 residues. Looked up from germline, CDR1 is GTSNPN and CDR2 is SVGIG (reference sequence). With V trimmed by 3 bases and J by 3 bases, 10 bases remained unmatched. CDR3 in amino acids: CAWRGTGATKDYGYTF. CDR3 nucleotide sequence: TGTGCCTGGAGGGGGACAGGGGCCACGAAGGACTATGGCTACACCTTC.

The chain is built from TRBV28 and TRBJ1-5; 9 nucleotides align to TRBD1. V shed 7 bases, J shed 4 bases, and the junction held 11 bases outside the gene matches. The CDR3 has 16 amino acids. Germline loops: CDR1 MDHEN, CDR2 SYDVKM. The DNA of the CDR3 is TGTGCCAGCATACCTCCGTACGGACAGGGGAATCAGCCCCAGCATTTT. Translating it yields CASIPPYGQGNQPQHF.

This clone was observed a handful of times. The rearrangement links TRBV6-6 to TRBJ1-4, with no clear D. V was clipped by 6 bases and J by 5 bases, with 13 bases between them. CDR3 size: 14 residues. The V gene's germline CDR1 is MNHNY and CDR2 SVGAGI (reference sequence). The DNA for the CDR3 is TGTGCCAGCAGCCCCCCCGTGGCAAATGAAAAACTGTTTTTT. Translated, it gives CASSPPVANEKLFF.

The V and J genes are TRBV18 and TRBJ1-5; D might be TRBD1 (5 bases). With 2 bases removed from V and 5 bases from J, the gap between germline ends came to 10 bases. Germline CDR1 is KGHSH and CDR2 is LQKENI. The CDR3 length is 14 residues. The CDR3 reads CASSPWGEDQPQHF. In DNA, the CDR3 is TGTGCCAGCTCACCATGGGGGGAGGATCAGCCCCAGCATTTT.